These 29 T cell receptor beta chains originate from one sample sequenced in a study of T-cell reconstitution after alpha-beta-depleted transplantation in children. As it was prepared, the TCRbeta library received unique molecular identifiers. TCRdb re-called the PCR reads through MiXCR, storing one row per CDR3 protein. The data contain approximately 200,000 distinct CDR3 sequences, 6.3% of them singletons. This specimen consisted of PBMCs, obtained before TCRalphabeta/CD19-depleted stem cell transplant. The receptor source for this set is a girl in the first two years of life with combined immunodeficiency, due to receive a stem cell transplant.

In this sample, this clonotype turned up many times. V is TRBV7-2 and J is TRBJ2-1, with D maybe TRBD2 (6 bases). Germline CDR1 reads SGHTA; CDR2 reads FQGNSA. The V gene lost 5 bases and the J gene lost 0 bases, with 29 bases spanning the gap. CDR3 length equals 21 residues. Written as DNA, the CDR3 is TGTGCCAGCAGCCCCCCCCTAATTAGACTAGACTCCCTCCCCTCCTACAATGAGCAGTTCTTC. Its translation: CASSPPLIRLDSLPSYNEQFF.

Concerning this clonotype: This may be a read error: a much more frequent sequence differs by one nucleotide. The rearrangement joins TRBV7-9 to TRBJ2-1; 10 bases match TRBD1. This CDR3 has 15 residues. Germline assignment: CDR1 SEHNR and CDR2 FQNEAQ (reference sequence). The CDR3 reads CVSSPPGQGVNEQFF. CDR3 sequence (DNA): TGTGTCAGCAGCCCCCCTGGACAGGGGGTGAATGAGCAGTTCTTC.

The table lists this clonotype with many counts. The chain is built from TRBV3-1 and TRBJ1-5, with unresolved D. The germline V and J ends were trimmed by 0 bases and 10 bases, with 10 bases remaining between them. This CDR3 has 13 amino acids. Germline V CDR1 and CDR2: LGHDT, YNNKEL (reference sequence). The CDR3 sequence is CASSQDWGRPQHF. The CDR3 coding sequence is TGTGCCAGCAGCCAAGATTGGGGTAGACCCCAGCATTTT.

This clonotype was seen at least ten times. The CDR3 sequence is CASSRPGQGPFYGYTF. CDR3 DNA: TGTGCCAGCAGCCGCCCGGGACAGGGCCCTTTCTATGGCTACACCTTC. The rearrangement uses TRBV11-2 and TRBJ1-2; 9 bases align to TRBD1. This CDR3 comprises 16 residues. Germline values: CDR1 SGHAT, CDR2 FQNNGV. The V segment lost 5 bases and the J segment 4 bases; nucleotides outside the gene matches: 11.

This clonotype has at least ten counts. The J gene is TRBJ2-1, the V gene TRBV7-9; D is ambiguous. The germline CDR1 and CDR2 sequences are SEHNR and FQNEAQ (reference sequence). The CDR3 has 13 amino acids. Trimming cost V 9 bases and J 1 base, with 10 bases left between them. CDR3 bases: TGTGCCAGTCAGATGGGGTCCTACAATGAGCAGTTCTTC. Its protein product is CASQMGSYNEQFF. Supplemented by reference TRBV7-9 and TRBJ2-1, the full variable domain reads DTGVSQNPRHKITKRGQNVTFRCDPISEHNRLYWYRQTLGQGPEFLTYFQNEAQLEKSRLLSDRFSAERPKGSFSTLEIQRTEQGDSAMYLCASQMGSYNEQFFGPGTRLTVL.

In this sample, this clonotype turned up many times. The gene calls are TRBV5-1 and TRBJ2-7, with 9 nucleotides matching TRBD1. The V and J ends lost 4 bases and 3 bases, in that order; junction bases with no gene match: 8. CDR1 is SGHRS, CDR2 YFSETQ, per germline. This CDR3 has 15 residues. The chain's CDR3 is CASSPEGQGNYEQYF. Here the CDR3 DNA reads TGCGCCAGCAGCCCCGAGGGACAGGGCAACTACGAGCAGTACTTC.

This clonotype was detected ten times or more. The rearrangement joins TRBV12-3 or TRBV12-4 to TRBJ2-2, with 9 positions matching TRBD2. This CDR3 contains 16 residues. Losses at the gene ends were 4 bases for V and 6 bases for J; bases not matched to a gene: 9. The CDR3 DNA is TGTGCCAGCAGTTCACCGGGACTAGCTTTCTCCGGGGAGCTGTTTTTT. Translating gives CASSSPGLAFSGELFF.

The table lists this clonotype with a few counts. The genes are TRBV19 and TRBJ2-1; no clear D gene. CDR3 length equals 13 residues. Trimming left V 1 base short and J 7 bases short, with 8 bases between. Germline assignment: CDR1 LNHDA and CDR2 SQIVND (reference sequence). The CDR3 sequence is CASSIVTFNEQFF. The DNA of the CDR3 is TGTGCCAGTAGTATAGTTACATTTAATGAGCAGTTCTTC.

The rearrangement links TRBV3-1 to TRBJ1-5, with D perhaps matching TRBD1 (6 bases). The V end was cut by 1 base, the J end by 4 bases, with 14 bases between. Germline-derived CDR1 and CDR2 are LGHDT and YNNKEL (reference sequence). This CDR3 comprises 16 residues. CDR3 DNA: TGTGCCAGCAGCCAAGGGTCCGGACAGCGTAATCAGCCCCAGCATTTT. Amino acids: CASSQGSGQRNQPQHF.

In its sample, this clonotype was seen a few times. The chain has TRBV12-3 or TRBV12-4 and TRBJ2-1, with 8 positions matching TRBD1. Trimming at V came to 7 bases and at J to 3 bases, leaving 5 bases not matched to a gene. This CDR3 is 14 amino acids long. The CDR3 region is CASTRTGNYNEQFF. CDR3 sequence (DNA): TGTGCCAGCACCCGGACAGGGAACTACAATGAGCAGTTCTTC.

This clonotype turned up a few times. The chain joins TRBV6-5 to TRBJ1-1; no clear D gene. Germline V gives CDR1 MNHEY, CDR2 SVGAGI. The V gene lost 1 base and the J gene lost 0 bases, with 3 bases spanning the gap. This CDR3 has 13 residues. The CDR3 loop is CASSYWLNTEAFF. The CDR3 DNA follows: TGTGCCAGCAGTTACTGGCTGAACACTGAAGCTTTCTTT.

This clonotype was seen many times. The rearrangement uses TRBV20-1 and TRBJ2-1, with D uncertain. The V end lost 1 base, the J end lost 12 bases, and 22 bases lay between the germline ends. The CDR3 is 15 residues long. Per the germline V gene, CDR1 is DFQATT and CDR2 is SNEGSKA (reference sequence). This CDR3 reads CSARGAGVEKLRQFF. CDR3 DNA sequence: TGCAGTGCTAGAGGGGCCGGTGTGGAGAAGTTAAGGCAGTTCTTC.

This clonotype was picked up a small number of times. CDR3 in DNA: TGCAGCGTTTTGGGACTAGCCGGCTTCTTGGAGCAGTACTTC. Protein sequence: CSVLGLAGFLEQYF. The genes are TRBV29-1 and TRBJ2-7; 9 nucleotides align to TRBD2. Germline values: CDR1 SQVTM, CDR2 ANQGSEA. V lost 5 bases, J lost 7 bases, and 12 bases stayed unmatched. This CDR3 region has 14 residues.

The gene calls are TRBV3-1 and TRBJ2-5, with TRBD2 matching 8 bases. V gave up 8 bases and J gave up 0 bases; unmatched junction bases: 17. CDR1 is LGHDT and CDR2 is YNNKEL in the germline V gene (reference sequence). CDR3 size: 18 residues. The CDR3 DNA is TGTGCCAGCTGTTTCTTATTCAGCGGGAGTGACTACCAAGAGACCCAGTACTTC. Protein sequence: CASCFLFSGSDYQETQYF.

This clonotype turned up a few times. CDR3 sequence: CASSPGQVLYEEQYF. The CDR3 DNA sequence: TGTGCCAGCAGCCCCGGACAGGTGCTCTACGAGGAGCAGTACTTC. This chain links TRBV4-2 with TRBJ2-7; 7 bases fit TRBD1. Germline V gene lookup returns CDR1 LGHNA and CDR2 YNFKEQ. J gave up 7 bases and V 4 bases, and 13 bases lay outside the gene matches. The CDR3 covers 15 residues.

This clonotype was observed at least ten times. The chain employs TRBV28 and TRBJ1-4, with D tentatively TRBD1 (5 bases). Trimming took 9 bases from V and 0 from J, leaving 14 bases between them. The germline CDR1 and CDR2 sequences are MDHEN and SYDVKM. The CDR3 length is 15 residues. This chain's CDR3 is CARRAGRATNEKLFF. CDR3 nucleotides: TGTGCCAGGAGAGCAGGGAGAGCAACTAATGAAAAACTGTTTTTT.

This clonotype was recorded at least ten times. The chain uses TRBV28 and TRBJ1-2, with 8 bases aligning to TRBD1. CDR3 length: 13 amino acids. V shed 0 bases, J shed 8 bases, and the junction held 2 bases outside the gene matches. CDR1 is MDHEN, CDR2 SYDVKM, per germline. The CDR3 spells CASSLWTGEGYTF. DNA of the CDR3: TGTGCCAGCAGTTTATGGACAGGGGAAGGCTACACCTTC.

This clonotype was counted ten times or more. The V and J genes are TRBV12-3 or TRBV12-4 and TRBJ1-1; D remains ambiguous. The ends were cut back, 8 bases at V and 3 bases at J, with 16 bases in the middle. The CDR3 totals 14 residues. CDR3 amino acids: CASRPSAWDTEAFF. CDR3 DNA sequence: TGTGCCAGCCGACCTTCCGCGTGGGACACTGAAGCTTTCTTT.

This clonotype was picked up many times. The rearrangement uses TRBV27 and TRBJ2-7; D is perhaps TRBD2 (5 bases). CDR1 and CDR2 (germline): MNHEY, SMNVEV (reference sequence). Trimming shortened V by 6 bases and J by 4 bases, and 19 bases separated the two germline ends. The CDR3 covers 15 residues. The CDR3 DNA reads as TGTGCCAGCAGCCCCTCCCCAGCGAGGGCTTACGAGCAGTACTTC. It specifies CASSPSPARAYEQYF.

This clonotype showed up many times. V and J are TRBV20-1 and TRBJ2-3; D possibly corresponds to TRBD2 (6 bases). The CDR3 totals 13 residues. V was cut by 4 bases and J by 2 bases, with 10 bases left in between. The V gene's germline CDR1 is DFQATT and CDR2 SNEGSKA (reference sequence). The CDR3 nucleotides are TGCAGTGCTACGGGGGTTCTCACAGATACGCAGTATTTT. Encoded protein: CSATGVLTDTQYF.

This clonotype was picked up many times. J is TRBJ2-1 and V is TRBV7-8, with D unresolved. Trimming took 5 bases from V and 8 from J, leaving 13 bases between them. The CDR3 loop spans 13 amino acids. Germline CDR1 and CDR2: SGHVS and FQNEAQ. CDR3 nucleotide sequence: TGTGCCAGCAGCCCACGGGTCTTCCATGAGCAGTTCTTC. This sequence encodes CASSPRVFHEQFF.

This clonotype was detected many times. The gene calls are TRBV28 and TRBJ2-2, with TRBD2 matching over 11 bases. J lost 7 bases, V lost 7 bases, and 11 bases had no gene match. CDR1 MDHEN and CDR2 SYDVKM come from the germline V gene. The CDR3 consists of 16 residues. CDR3 in amino acids: CASISLAGAMGGELFF. CDR3 DNA sequence: TGTGCCAGCATCTCACTAGCGGGAGCTATGGGCGGGGAGCTGTTTTTT.

This clonotype has at least ten counts. The chain is built from TRBV6-1 and TRBJ2-7, with no clear D. The CDR3 consists of 15 residues. Between the trimmed V and J ends, which lost 5 bases and 3 bases, there was a span of 17 bases. The germline CDR1 and CDR2 sequences are MNHNS and SASEGT. The CDR3 DNA reads as TGTGCCAGCAGTCAAGGTATGGGCATCAGCTACGAGCAGTACTTC. It yields the protein CASSQGMGISYEQYF.

The chain uses TRBV5-1 and TRBJ2-7; 10 bases match TRBD1. The CDR3 totals 14 residues. After removal of 7 bases from V and 6 bases from J, the junction contained 10 bases not matched to a gene. In germline, CDR1 is SGHRS, CDR2 YFSETQ. The CDR3 DNA follows: TGCGCCAGCGGTCAGACAGGGGGCCTTGCCGAGCAGTACTTC. Residues: CASGQTGGLAEQYF.

This clonotype was detected many times. This sequence joins TRBV12-3 or TRBV12-4 and TRBJ2-1, with 12 bases aligning to TRBD2. Trimming at V came to 4 bases and at J to 4 bases, leaving 8 bases not matched to a gene. This CDR3 contains 17 residues. CDR3 residues: CASSSPLAGGPYNEQFF. The CDR3 DNA reads as TGTGCCAGCAGTTCCCCACTAGCGGGGGGACCTTACAATGAGCAGTTCTTC.

This clonotype was recorded many times. The genes are TRBV4-1 and TRBJ1-2; the D is unclear. V lost 4 bases and J 6 bases, leaving 12 bases between the germline ends. CDR1 MGHRA and CDR2 YSYEKL come from the germline V gene. CDR3 length: 13 residues. In DNA form, the CDR3 reads TGCGCCAGCAGCCTGGTGATTTCTGATGGCTACACCTTC. Translation: CASSLVISDGYTF.

Ten or more counts support this clonotype. This chain links TRBV15 with TRBJ2-1; TRBD2 might be the D (6 bases). This CDR3 is built from 16 residues. Germline CDR1 is LNHNV and CDR2 is YYDKDF (reference sequence). The V end lost 5 bases, the J end lost 4 bases, and 18 bases lay between the germline ends. The CDR3 bases are TGTGCCACCAGCCCGGAGGGACTCGGAACGTACAATGAGCAGTTCTTC. Its protein product is CATSPEGLGTYNEQFF.

This clonotype was seen ten or more times. The chain is built from TRBV5-1 and TRBJ2-1, with 11 positions matching TRBD1. Germline values: CDR1 SGHRS, CDR2 YFSETQ. V shed 4 bases and J 7 bases; nucleotides not matched to a gene: 4. This CDR3 is 14 amino acids long. The CDR3 DNA sequence: TGCGCCAGCAGCGCGGGACAGGGGGGGAATGAGCAGTTCTTC. Encoded protein: CASSAGQGGNEQFF.

Many counts were recorded for this clonotype. V and J are TRBV9 and TRBJ2-7, with D hard to call. V was cut by 4 bases and J by 2 bases, with 13 bases left in between. CDR3 length: 14 amino acids. The germline V gene has CDR1 SGDLS and CDR2 YYNGEE. The CDR3 region is CASSPFDTTYEQYF. The CDR3 DNA sequence: TGTGCCAGCAGCCCCTTTGACACGACCTACGAGCAGTACTTC.